These T cell receptor beta chains were read from a single sample in a study of blood T cell repertoires in COVID-19. Profiling relied on immunoSEQ multiplex PCR, and the TCRdb table lists in-frame clones only, not all of them. This sample has approximately 240,000 clones, with around 80% found just once. The sequencing input was peripheral blood. The receptors stem from an older woman who had recovered from COVID-19. Each CDR3 is given with its conserved first and last residue. A D gene is named only where the DNA matches it firmly. Clone sizes are given selectively: once, few, many, or a class where the clone is expanded.

abundance	v_gene	j_gene	d_gene	CDR3aa	CDR3nt
-	TRBV5-5	TRBJ1-1	-	CASSLEQHTEAFF	TGTGCCAGCAGCTTGGAACAGCACACTGAAGCTTTCTTT
-	TRBV9	TRBJ2-7	-	CASSVGGAVTYEQYF	TGTGCCAGCAGCGTAGGCGGGGCAGTAACCTACGAGCAGTACTTC
-	TRBV27	TRBJ2-7	TRBD1	CASRNQGAGSSEQYF	TGTGCCAGCAGGAATCAGGGGGCCGGGTCAAGCGAGCAGTACTTC
-	TRBV9	TRBJ2-3	TRBD1	CASSPTSRTGGTDTQYF	TGTGCCAGCAGCCCCACCTCAAGGACAGGGGGGACAGATACGCAGTATTTT
-	TRBV7-9	TRBJ2-7	TRBD1	CASSGTGQIDSYEQYF	TGTGCCAGCAGCGGGACAGGTCAAATTGACTCCTACGAGCAGTACTTC
-	TRBV12-3/TRBV12-4	TRBJ1-1	-	CASSPTVNTEAFF	TGTGCCAGCAGTCCGACAGTGAACACTGAAGCTTTCTTT
-	TRBV30	TRBJ1-1	TRBD1	CAWGLGQGREAFF	TGTGCCTGGGGCCTTGGACAGGGACGTGAAGCTTTCTTT
once	TRBV6-5	TRBJ2-2	TRBD1	CATLKGGAGTGELFF	TGTGCCACCCTAAAAGGGGGCGCGGGCACCGGGGAGCTGTTTTTT
-	TRBV7-2	TRBJ1-2	-	CASSLGLGHGYTF	TGTGCCAGCAGCTTAGGGCTGGGGCATGGCTACACCTTC
-	TRBV9	TRBJ2-2	-	CASSGLQGWAGELFF	TGTGCCAGCAGCGGGCTACAGGGTTGGGCCGGGGAGCTGTTTTTT
once	TRBV19	TRBJ2-3	-	CASSELGRVDTQYF	TGTGCGAGTAGTGAGTTAGGGAGAGTGGATACGCAGTATTTT
-	TRBV5-1	TRBJ1-6	-	CASSLDFSYNSPLHF	TGCGCCAGCAGCTTGGACTTCTCCTATAATTCACCCCTCCACTTT
once	TRBV5-8	TRBJ1-3	TRBD1	CASSRTGARSSGNTIYF	TGTGCCAGCAGCCGGACAGGGGCCCGATCCTCTGGAAACACCATATATTTT
-	TRBV29-1	TRBJ2-7	TRBD2	CSVTGTSGTSSYEQYF	TGCAGCGTTACCGGGACTAGCGGAACCAGCTCCTACGAGCAGTACTTC
few	TRBV6-6	TRBJ2-1	TRBD2	CASLAGGDDEQFF	TGTGCCAGCCTAGCGGGGGGTGACGATGAGCAGTTCTTC
-	TRBV19	TRBJ1-5	TRBD1	CASRWDSYSNQPQHF	TGTGCCAGTAGATGGGACAGCTATAGCAATCAGCCCCAGCATTTT
-	TRBV7-9	TRBJ2-3	TRBD2	CASSLGTSGGASDTQYF	TGTGCCAGCAGCTTAGGGACTAGCGGGGGGGCATCGGATACGCAGTATTTT
-	TRBV13	TRBJ2-5	TRBD2	CASSVGLAGGPYQETQYF	TGTGCCAGCAGCGTCGGACTAGCGGGGGGCCCGTACCAAGAGACCCAGTACTTC
-	TRBV29-1	TRBJ2-3	TRBD1	CSVEGRDRATDTQYF	TGCAGCGTTGAGGGCCGGGACAGGGCGACAGATACGCAGTATTTT
-	TRBV18	TRBJ1-2	TRBD1	CASSPRDRDGYTF	TGTGCCAGCTCACCAAGAGACAGGGATGGCTACACCTTC
-	TRBV29-1	TRBJ2-7	-	CSPQKPGYASEQYF	TGCAGCCCACAAAAACCAGGGTATGCAAGCGAGCAGTACTTC
-	TRBV6-5	TRBJ1-2	-	CASNQANYGYTF	TGTGCCAGCAACCAGGCTAACTATGGCTACACCTTC
-	TRBV7-4	TRBJ1-4	-	CASSFVQGSEKLFF	TGTGCCAGCAGCTTTGTACAGGGTTCTGAAAAACTGTTTTTT
-	TRBV7-2	TRBJ1-5	-	CASSGRGTQPQHF	TGTGCCAGCAGCGGCCGAGGAACGCAGCCCCAGCATTTT
few	TRBV6-5	TRBJ1-2	-	CASSFRGYGYTF	TGTGCCAGCAGTTTCAGGGGTTATGGCTACACCTTC
-	TRBV7-8	TRBJ1-1	-	CASSLVQGNTEAFF	TGTGCCAGCAGCTTGGTACAGGGGAACACTGAAGCTTTCTTT
-	TRBV7-2	TRBJ1-1	TRBD1	CASSPNRDRGTEAFF	TGTGCCAGCAGCCCCAACCGGGACAGGGGCACTGAAGCTTTCTTT
-	TRBV4-1	TRBJ2-7	-	CASSQGHSFSGEQYF	TGCGCCAGCAGCCAAGGCCATAGTTTCTCCGGCGAGCAGTACTTC
-	TRBV25-1	TRBJ2-2	TRBD1	CASSDPRQGSHGELFF	TGTGCCAGCAGTGACCCCCGACAGGGAAGTCACGGGGAGCTGTTTTTT
-	TRBV5-6	TRBJ1-4	TRBD1	CASSGTGVGEKLFF	TGTGCCAGCAGCGGGACAGGGGTTGGAGAAAAACTGTTTTTT
-	TRBV5-6	TRBJ2-5	-	CASSLVSQETQYF	TGTGCCAGCAGCCTCGTCAGCCAAGAGACCCAGTACTTC
-	TRBV5-5	TRBJ1-6	TRBD1	CASSRGTDNSPLHF	TGTGCCAGCAGCCGCGGGACAGATAATTCACCCCTCCACTTT
-	TRBV7-9	TRBJ1-2	-	CASSADSDLFYGYTF	TGTGCCAGCAGCGCAGACTCAGATTTGTTCTATGGCTACACCTTC
-	TRBV7-2	TRBJ2-7	TRBD1	CASSLRDRPPWEQYF	TGTGCCAGCAGCTTACGGGACAGGCCCCCTTGGGAGCAGTACTTC
-	TRBV24-1	TRBJ2-3	-	CATSGAGGTDTQYF	TGTGCCACCAGTGGGGCAGGGGGCACAGATACGCAGTATTTT
-	TRBV4-1	TRBJ2-1	TRBD2	CASSQPLAGYNEQFF	TGCGCCAGCAGCCAACCACTAGCGGGATACAATGAGCAGTTCTTC
-	TRBV24-1	TRBJ1-6	-	CATNRVNSPLHF	TGTGCCACCAACAGGGTTAATTCACCCCTCCACTTT
-	TRBV10-2	TRBJ2-2	-	CASSDHTRGNTGELFF	TGCGCCAGCAGTGACCACACAAGGGGTAACACCGGGGAGCTGTTTTTT
-	TRBV7-9	TRBJ1-4	-	CASSLVGWGQTNEKLFF	TGTGCCAGCAGCTTAGTCGGTTGGGGGCAGACTAATGAAAAACTGTTTTTT
-	TRBV10-3	TRBJ2-7	TRBD1	CAIKGTGVHEQYF	TGTGCCATCAAGGGGACAGGGGTCCACGAGCAGTACTTC
few	TRBV2	TRBJ1-2	TRBD1	CASNRQGLNYGYTF	TGTGCCAGCAACCGACAGGGGTTGAACTATGGCTACACCTTC
-	TRBV6-5	TRBJ2-3	-	CASSNPREGTDTQYF	TGTGCCAGCAGCAACCCGCGGGAAGGGACAGATACGCAGTATTTT
few	TRBV4-2	TRBJ2-7	-	CASSQALAGSSYEQYF	TGTGCCAGCAGCCAAGCCTTGGCGGGTAGCTCCTACGAGCAGTACTTC
-	TRBV5-1	TRBJ1-1	-	CASSLGLGLTEAFF	TGCGCCAGCAGCTTGGGATTGGGCTTAACTGAAGCTTTCTTT
-	TRBV18	TRBJ1-1	-	CASSPGRGTEAFF	TGTGCCAGCTCACCTGGCAGAGGGACTGAAGCTTTCTTT
-	TRBV6-5	TRBJ2-1	TRBD2	CASTVVLAGGNEQFF	TGTGCCAGCACCGTAGTACTAGCGGGGGGAAATGAGCAGTTCTTC
-	TRBV24-1	TRBJ2-3	TRBD2	CATSDSPSGGYDTQYF	TGTGCCACCAGTGACTCCCCGAGCGGGGGATACGATACGCAGTATTTT
-	TRBV5-5	TRBJ1-2	-	CASSLVPDSYGYTF	TGTGCCAGCAGCTTGGTCCCTGACAGCTATGGCTACACCTTC
-	TRBV19	TRBJ1-2	TRBD1	CASSGRDSNYGYTF	TGTGCCAGTAGTGGCCGGGACAGCAACTATGGCTACACCTTC
-	TRBV19	TRBJ1-2	-	CASSMSGAHNYGYTF	TGTGCCAGTAGTATGTCAGGGGCGCACAACTATGGCTACACCTTC
once	TRBV7-9	TRBJ1-4	TRBD1	CASSLVVGDRGLSEKLFF	TGTGCCAGCAGCTTAGTGGTCGGGGACAGGGGGCTCTCTGAAAAACTGTTTTTT
-	TRBV19	TRBJ2-5	-	CASRVAGRGETQYF	TGTGCCAGTAGAGTGGCGGGCAGAGGAGAGACCCAGTACTTC
-	TRBV13	TRBJ2-5	TRBD2	CASSAQRGGRETQYF	TGTGCCAGCAGCGCCCAGCGGGGGGGCCGAGAGACCCAGTACTTC
-	TRBV6-5	TRBJ1-6	-	CASSYREYNSPLHF	TGTGCCAGCAGTTACAGGGAGTATAATTCACCCCTCCACTTT
-	TRBV9	TRBJ2-1	TRBD2	CASSVSGTSGRHEQFF	TGTGCCAGCAGCGTAAGTGGGACTAGCGGTCGCCATGAGCAGTTCTTC
-	TRBV7-2	TRBJ1-1	-	CASSLGGRGVTEAFF	TGTGCCAGCAGCTTAGGTGGCAGGGGAGTCACTGAAGCTTTCTTT
-	TRBV6-1	TRBJ2-5	TRBD2	CASSEAGGWETQYF	TGTGCCAGCAGTGAAGCGGGGGGGTGGGAGACCCAGTACTTC
-	TRBV6-5	TRBJ2-7	TRBD1	CASRTGQGAYEQYF	TGTGCCAGCAGGACGGGACAGGGGGCTTACGAGCAGTACTTC
-	TRBV2	TRBJ1-1	-	CASSEIQGGTEAFF	TGTGCCAGCAGTGAAATACAGGGTGGCACTGAAGCTTTCTTT